This T cell receptor beta chain was captured by sequencing in a study of T-cell reconstitution after alpha-beta-depleted transplantation in children. This clonotype was observed at least ten times. Its antigen is not identified. Whole-study results and caveats: Newly produced T cells mostly accounted for T-cell counts and diversity one year post-transplant. At around two months after transplant, the alpha-beta T cells were reportedly derived from several hundred expanded clones that came from non-depleted graft cells. The study traced high day-60 TCRbeta diversity in some patients to surviving recipient T cells and thymic progenitors.

This sample's TCRbeta library carried unique molecular identifier barcodes. In TCRdb, the PCR reads were re-called with MiXCR into one record per CDR3 protein. This sample has about 300,000 distinct CDR3 sequences, with around 7.3% found just once. This CDR3 has 14 residues. Germline assignment: CDR1 MNHEY and CDR2 SVGEGT. V lost 10 bases to trimming and J lost 3 bases; unmatched junction nucleotides: 8. The chain has TRBV6-2 or TRBV6-3 and TRBJ2-5; 10 nucleotides align to TRBD2. This TCR came from a female patient aged 2-10 years who had a stem cell transplant for Fanconi anemia, so the T cells may come from the graft donor. The specimen comprised peripheral blood, sampled 360 days after TCRalphabeta/CD19-depleted stem cell transplant. The CDR3 DNA reads as TGTGCCATCGGACTAGCGGAAGCAAAAGAGACCCAGTACTTC. Protein product: CAIGLAEAKETQYF.